These T cell receptor beta chains were read from a single sample in a study of cytomegalovirus exposure and HLA in healthy donors. Clones were sequenced by immunoSEQ multiplex PCR, and TCRdb holds only the in-frame ones, with some missing. Counted here are around 120,000 clones, more than 60% occurring once; the ten biggest clones make up around 4.2%. The sample consisted of PBMCs. The origin of the receptors is a woman aged 40 to 50 in good health and CMV-seronegative. The CDR3 runs from the conserved cysteine through the conserved F or W. D genes are given only for firm matches. Clone size is given for some rows only: seen once, a few or many times, or a class if the clone is expanded.

d_gene	v_gene	abundance	j_gene	CDR3aa	CDR3nt
-	TRBV4-2	few	TRBJ1-1	CASSQDRRLNTEAFF	TGTGCCAGCAGCCAAGACCGGCGGCTGAACACTGAAGCTTTCTTT
TRBD1	TRBV18	-	TRBJ2-7	CASSRGTGDTYEQYF	TGTGCCAGCTCACGAGGGACAGGGGACACCTACGAGCAGTACTTC
TRBD1	TRBV7-9	-	TRBJ1-1	CSSSWGQGFTEAFF	TGTTCCAGCAGCTGGGGACAGGGTTTCACTGAAGCTTTCTTT
-	TRBV18	few	TRBJ2-2	CASSPGQGELFF	TGTGCCAGCTCACCAGGGCAAGGGGAGCTGTTTTTT
TRBD2	TRBV5-1	-	TRBJ2-7	CASSLAASGSYEQYF	TGCGCCAGCAGCTTGGCGGCTAGCGGGTCCTACGAGCAGTACTTC
TRBD1	TRBV6-5	-	TRBJ2-7	CASSQTGTGVYEQYF	TGTGCCAGCAGCCAGACCGGGACAGGGGTGTACGAGCAGTACTTC
-	TRBV5-6	once	TRBJ1-6	CASSLAGGIWDNSPLHF	TGTGCCAGCAGCTTGGCGGGGGGCATCTGGGATAATTCACCCCTCCACTTT
TRBD1	TRBV19	-	TRBJ2-7	CANDEGQNSYEQYF	TGTGCCAACGACGAGGGACAGAACTCCTACGAGCAGTACTTC
-	TRBV12-5	-	TRBJ2-1	CASGFGYEQFF	TGTGCTAGTGGTTTCGGTTATGAGCAGTTCTTC
-	TRBV18	-	TRBJ2-3	CASSPEVTTDTQYF	TGTGCCAGCTCACCAGAGGTCACCACAGATACGCAGTATTTT
-	TRBV28	-	TRBJ2-7	CASSFIAAAAEQYF	TGTGCCAGCAGTTTTATAGCGGCCGCCGCCGAGCAGTACTTC
TRBD1	TRBV7-2	-	TRBJ2-7	CASSFDRGGEQYF	TGTGCCAGCAGTTTTGACAGGGGGGGCGAGCAGTACTTC
TRBD2	TRBV6-5	-	TRBJ2-3	CASSEGTRTDTQYF	TGTGCCAGCAGTGAAGGGACTAGGACAGATACGCAGTATTTT
TRBD2	TRBV11-1	-	TRBJ2-5	CASSLRNPGPLAGKETQYF	TGTGCCAGCAGCTTAAGGAACCCGGGGCCGCTAGCGGGCAAAGAGACCCAGTACTTC
TRBD2	TRBV11-2	-	TRBJ2-7	CASSSLREGGYEQYF	TGTGCCAGCAGCTCCCTGCGGGAGGGGGGGTACGAGCAGTACTTC
TRBD1	TRBV7-9	once	TRBJ1-2	CSSSLGVQGTANYGYTF	TGTTCCAGCAGCTTAGGGGTACAGGGGACGGCTAACTATGGCTACACCTTC
TRBD1	TRBV9	-	TRBJ1-1	CASSGDRAESTEAFF	TGTGCCAGCAGCGGGGACAGGGCGGAGAGTACTGAAGCTTTCTTT
TRBD2	TRBV4-1	-	TRBJ2-1	CASSQDPGGGLGGNEQFF	TGCGCCAGCAGCCAAGACCCCGGAGGGGGACTAGGTGGAAATGAGCAGTTCTTC
TRBD1	TRBV18	few	TRBJ1-4	CASSSGTGHEKLFF	TGTGCCAGCTCGTCCGGGACAGGGCATGAAAAACTGTTTTTT
-	TRBV5-4	-	TRBJ2-5	CASSLERDQETQYF	TGTGCCAGCAGCTTGGAGCGCGACCAAGAGACCCAGTACTTC
-	TRBV2	-	TRBJ1-5	CASSVGTTQPQHF	TGTGCCAGCAGTGTCGGGACTACACAGCCCCAGCATTTT
TRBD1	TRBV7-2	-	TRBJ1-1	CASSSGQGNTEAFF	TGTGCCAGCAGCTCAGGACAGGGGAACACTGAAGCTTTCTTT
-	TRBV21-1	-	TRBJ2-5	CASSKWETSGSRETQYF	TGTGCCAGCAGCAAATGGGAGACTAGCGGGAGTCGTGAGACCCAGTACTTC
TRBD2	TRBV9	-	TRBJ2-2	CASSVAVQGLAGGTGELFF	TGTGCCAGCAGCGTAGCCGTTCAGGGGCTAGCGGGAGGCACCGGGGAGCTGTTTTTT
-	TRBV4-3	-	TRBJ2-1	CASSQDVGPSSYNEQFF	TGCGCCAGCAGCCAAGACGTGGGGCCGAGCTCCTACAATGAGCAGTTCTTC
-	TRBV21-1	once	TRBJ1-5	CASSGGRRDRDNQPQHF	TGTGCCAGCAGCGGAGGGCGGCGGGACAGAGACAATCAGCCCCAGCATTTT
TRBD1	TRBV6-5	-	TRBJ2-1	CASSYSMGQGAYEQFF	TGTGCCAGCAGTTACTCGATGGGACAGGGGGCCTATGAGCAGTTCTTC
TRBD1	TRBV2	-	TRBJ1-2	CASSAGTVYGYTF	TGTGCCAGCAGCGCCGGGACAGTCTATGGCTACACCTTC
TRBD2	TRBV2	-	TRBJ2-1	CASTRTSGSGYNEQFF	TGTGCCAGCACCCGGACTAGCGGGAGTGGATACAATGAGCAGTTCTTC
TRBD2	TRBV7-2	-	TRBJ2-7	CASSFSSGRIGEQYF	TGTGCCAGCAGCTTCTCTAGCGGGAGGATTGGTGAGCAGTACTTC
TRBD1	TRBV30	once	TRBJ1-1	CAWSALTGYEGEAFF	TGTGCCTGGAGTGCCTTGACAGGGTATGAAGGTGAAGCTTTCTTT
TRBD2	TRBV19	once	TRBJ2-7	CASSPTLAGDQYEQYF	TGTGCCAGTAGTCCGACACTAGCGGGAGACCAATACGAGCAGTACTTC
TRBD1	TRBV18	-	TRBJ1-5	CASSPDGTANQPQHF	TGTGCCAGCTCACCGGACGGGACAGCAAATCAGCCCCAGCATTTT
TRBD1	TRBV2	-	TRBJ1-2	CASSEALGQGLLYGYTF	TGTGCCAGCAGTGAAGCGCTCGGACAGGGTCTCCTCTATGGCTACACCTTC
-	TRBV5-1	few	TRBJ2-7	CASSPAGYAYEQYF	TGCGCCAGCAGCCCGGCAGGGTACGCCTACGAGCAGTACTTC
-	TRBV5-1	once	TRBJ1-6	CASSLAAGLNSPLHF	TGCGCCAGCAGCTTGGCCGCAGGTTTAAACTCACCCCTCCACTTT
TRBD1	TRBV7-3	-	TRBJ2-7	CASRDPGGHEQYF	TGTGCCAGCAGGGACCCAGGGGGCCACGAGCAGTACTTC
-	TRBV18	few	TRBJ2-1	CASSPLSGSYNEQFF	TGTGCCAGCTCACCGTTGTCAGGCTCCTACAATGAGCAGTTCTTC
TRBD2	TRBV5-5	-	TRBJ2-5	CASSFPDSGNQETQYF	TGTGCCAGCAGCTTCCCGGATAGCGGGAACCAAGAGACCCAGTACTTC
-	TRBV6-5	-	TRBJ1-2	CASRYGLFQDGYTF	TGTGCCAGCAGATATGGACTGTTTCAGGATGGCTACACCTTC
-	TRBV5-1	-	TRBJ1-4	CASSGARGNEKLFF	TGCGCCAGCTCTGGCGCCAGGGGCAATGAAAAACTGTTTTTT
-	TRBV27	-	TRBJ2-3	CASSPPGTPIDTQYF	TGTGCCAGCAGTCCTCCCGGGACACCTATTGATACGCAGTATTTT
TRBD2	TRBV11-3	-	TRBJ2-1	CASSIAGGPYNEQFF	TGTGCCAGCAGCATAGCGGGAGGGCCCTACAATGAGCAGTTCTTC
-	TRBV11-2	-	TRBJ2-1	CASSPLGGRQFF	TGTGCCAGCAGCCCCCTCGGTGGTCGGCAGTTCTTC
TRBD2	TRBV30	once	TRBJ2-7	CAWLLAGGGEQYF	TGTGCCTGGTTGCTAGCGGGAGGAGGCGAGCAGTACTTC
-	TRBV30	-	TRBJ2-3	CAWRGAGAFTDTQYF	TGTGCCTGGAGGGGGGCAGGGGCCTTCACAGATACGCAGTATTTT
TRBD2	TRBV6-5	-	TRBJ2-3	CAAGLAGGTDTQYF	TGTGCCGCTGGACTAGCGGGGGGTACAGATACGCAGTATTTT
-	TRBV18	-	TRBJ1-2	CASSPGGDYGYTF	TGTGCCAGCTCACCCGGAGGGGATTATGGCTACACCTTC
-	TRBV2	-	TRBJ2-7	CASSESGEVSEQYF	TGTGCCAGCAGTGAATCCGGTGAGGTAAGCGAGCAGTACTTC
TRBD1	TRBV6-1	-	TRBJ1-1	CASSETWDRGAFF	TGTGCCAGCAGTGAAACTTGGGACAGGGGAGCTTTCTTT
TRBD2	TRBV4-3	-	TRBJ2-5	CASSQEAGETQYF	TGCGCCAGCAGCCAAGAAGCGGGGGAGACCCAGTACTTC
-	TRBV6-6	few	TRBJ2-2	CASSYGLAGTGELFF	TGTGCCAGCAGTTACGGGCTAGCCGGCACCGGGGAGCTGTTTTTT